This T cell receptor beta chain came from a study of blood T cell repertoires in COVID-19. As for the study in general: The United States, Italy and Spain supplied acute and convalescent COVID-19 samples. The cDNA or gDNA used as material had been derived from T cells, B-cell-depleted T cells, or PBMCs.

Authors' methods: Nucleated cell counts were estimated from reference gene primer amplification. This table comes from immunoSEQ multiplex PCR, and its TCRdb copy is limited to in-frame clones, with some not included. V and J calls and clone size are copied from that table; D and trimming were computed from the DNA. The sample lists 370,000 or so clones; approximately 80% were seen once. The germline V gene has CDR1 KGHSH and CDR2 LQKENI. Unmatched junction bases numbered 9, after V lost 0 bases and J lost 6 bases. The CDR3 runs 18 residues. The clonotype comes from a human donor with acute or convalescent COVID-19. The donor label of this sample is uncertain. The sample consisted of peripheral blood. The V and J genes are TRBV18 and TRBJ2-3; the match to TRBD2 covers 13 bases. This chain's CDR3 is CASSPPLLAGGPGDTQYF. For the CDR3, the DNA is TGTGCCAGCTCACCACCCCTACTAGCGGGAGGGCCGGGGGATACGCAGTATTTT.